Below are 20 T cell receptor beta chains sequenced from a single sample in a study of shared clonotypes between healthy human individuals. Sequenced by immunoSEQ multiplex PCR; TCRdb stores in-frame clones only, minus some. The data contain 2 million to 2.5 million clones, roughly 95% of them singletons. Source material: naive CD4+ T cells sorted from blood. As for subset: CD45RA+ positively selected. The receptors stem from a man between 18 and 29 years old in good health.

V gene TRBV7-2 combines with J gene TRBJ2-7, with TRBD2 matching 9 bases. The germline V gene has CDR1 SGHTA and CDR2 FQGNSA. Unmatched junction bases numbered 2, after V lost 3 bases and J lost 2 bases. The CDR3 length is 14 residues. CDR3 in amino acids: CASSFSSGAYEQYF. CDR3 nucleotides: TGTGCCAGCAGCTTTTCTAGCGGGGCCTACGAGCAGTACTTC.

This clone appeared a single time. The V call is TRBV25-1, the J call TRBJ2-7; D gene ambiguous. V was pared by 0 bases and J by 2 bases, with 5 bases between. The CDR3 is 13 amino acids. In germline, CDR1 is MGHDK, CDR2 SYGVNS. The CDR3 spells CASSEYGAYEQYF. CDR3 nucleotides: TGTGCCAGCAGTGAATATGGGGCCTACGAGCAGTACTTC.

This chain uses TRBV6-5 with TRBJ1-3; the match to TRBD1 covers 9 bases. The CDR3 has 15 amino acids. The germline CDR1 and CDR2 sequences are MNHEY and SVGAGI. With 6 bases clipped from V and 2 bases from J, the junction kept 5 bases outside the gene matches. The CDR3 DNA reads TGTGCCAGCAGGACAACAGGGGGCACTGGAAACACCATATATTTT. It translates to CASRTTGGTGNTIYF.

The V gene is TRBV6-6, the J gene TRBJ1-5, with 8 bases identical to TRBD1. The germline V gene encodes CDR1 MNHNY and CDR2 SVGAGI (reference sequence). V shed 0 bases, J shed 7 bases, and the junction held 8 bases outside the gene matches. The CDR3 runs 16 residues. CDR3 nucleotide sequence: TGTGCCAGCAGTTACTCCGGACAGGGCGTTTACCAGCCCCAGCATTTT. Protein: CASSYSGQGVYQPQHF.

This chain links TRBV4-2 with TRBJ2-3; D unresolved. Trimming left V 1 base short and J 0 bases short, with 8 bases between. The CDR3 is made up of 15 amino acids. Germline lookup yields CDR1 LGHNA and CDR2 YNFKEQ. CDR3 sequence: CASSQAGSSTDTQYF. CDR3 nucleotide sequence: TGTGCCAGCAGCCAAGCGGGTTCTAGCACAGATACGCAGTATTTT.

The chain recombines TRBV6-1 with TRBJ2-7, with a tentative D call TRBD1 (5 bases). Deletions cut 4 bases from V and 1 base from J, with 8 bases between. Germline V gives CDR1 MNHNS, CDR2 SASEGT. The CDR3 is 13 residues long. CDR3 sequence reads: CASSVYRSYEQYF. CDR3 sequence (DNA): TGTGCCAGCAGTGTTTACAGGTCCTACGAGCAGTACTTC.

J is TRBJ1-6 and V is TRBV19, with D unresolved. V shed 4 bases and J shed 8 bases, with 21 bases lying between them. Per the germline V gene, CDR1 is LNHDA and CDR2 is SQIVND (reference sequence). This CDR3 has 17 residues. Here the CDR3 reads CASSSFRRTPPDSPLHF. DNA for the CDR3: TGTGCCAGTAGTAGCTTCAGGCGCACCCCTCCCGATTCACCCCTCCACTTT.

The J gene is TRBJ2-1, the V gene TRBV29-1; D is possibly TRBD1 (6 bases). The CDR3 is 15 residues long. V lost 3 bases to trimming and J lost 1 base, with 13 bases between them. From germline, CDR1 is SQVTM and CDR2 ANQGSEA. The CDR3 DNA is TGCAGCGTTGAGGGGCTGGACAGATCCTACAATGAGCAGTTCTTC. Translating gives CSVEGLDRSYNEQFF.

This chain links TRBV6-5 with TRBJ1-1; no definite D call. Germline CDR1 reads MNHEY; CDR2 reads SVGAGI. CDR3 length: 11 amino acids. Trimming stripped 6 bases from V and 7 bases from J, with 9 bases between. The CDR3 sequence is CASRTSVEAFF. CDR3 bases: TGTGCCAGCAGGACAAGCGTTGAAGCTTTCTTT.

A note on this clone: The sample has other DNA sequences that encode this CDR3 too. The chain employs TRBV5-1 and TRBJ1-1, with a possible D match to TRBD1 (5 bases). CDR3 length: 14 amino acids. CDR1 SGHRS and CDR2 YFSETQ come from the germline V gene. Deletions cut 4 bases from V and 2 bases from J, with 12 bases between. CDR3 sequence (DNA): TGCGCCAGCAGCCCGGGACCCTCCAACACTGAAGCTTTCTTT. This translates into CASSPGPSNTEAFF.

Regarding this clone: One junction end disagrees with the germline gene, perhaps due to a read error. This chain connects TRBV5-8 to TRBJ1-2; D is possibly TRBD1 (6 bases). Germline V CDR1 and CDR2: SGHTS, YDEGEE. CDR3 size: 13 residues. The CDR3 is CASGLQGFDGYTF. CDR3 nucleotides: TGTGCCAGCGGCTTGCAGGGGTTCGACGGCTACACCTTC.

The chain joins TRBV11-2 to TRBJ1-4; no clear D. The CDR3 is 16 residues long. Trimming removed 0 bases at V and 8 bases at J, with 16 bases between. CDR1 SGHAT and CDR2 FQNNGV come from the germline V gene. This chain's CDR3 is CASSLDPGGKGEKLFF. CDR3 DNA sequence: TGTGCCAGCAGCTTAGATCCGGGCGGCAAGGGAGAAAAACTGTTTTTT.

The chain has TRBV27 and TRBJ1-1; D gene unclear. Germline values: CDR1 MNHEY, CDR2 SMNVEV (reference sequence). V was pared by 3 bases and J by 11 bases, with 16 bases between. The CDR3 is 13 residues long. This CDR3 reads CASSFRVRGPAFF. The CDR3 coding sequence is TGTGCCAGCAGTTTTCGGGTACGAGGTCCTGCTTTCTTT.

J is TRBJ2-3 and V is TRBV6-1, with a tentative D call TRBD2 (5 bases). CDR3 length: 15 residues. Germline CDR1 MNHNS, CDR2 SASEGT. V lost 5 bases to trimming and J lost 0 bases, with 12 bases between them. DNA for the CDR3: TGTGCCAGCAGTCAGAGGGCAGTAAGCACAGATACGCAGTATTTT. Its translation is CASSQRAVSTDTQYF.

This chain joins TRBV5-1 and TRBJ2-1; 10 positions match TRBD2. There are 16 residues in the CDR3. Germline V lookup: CDR1 SGHRS, CDR2 YFSETQ. V was clipped by 0 bases and J by 10 bases; unmatched bases: 10. The CDR3 is CASSLAGLAGVEEQFF. Here the CDR3 DNA reads TGCGCCAGCAGCTTGGCCGGCCTAGCGGGAGTCGAGGAGCAGTTCTTC.

Concerning this clone itself: Different DNA sequences within this sample yield the same CDR3. The genes are TRBV6-1 and TRBJ1-1; 7 positions match TRBD1. The V gene's germline CDR1 is MNHNS and CDR2 SASEGT. Trimming removed 4 bases from V and 0 bases from J; junction bases left unmatched: 5. There are 15 residues in the CDR3. The CDR3 sequence is CASSGDRVMNTEAFF. CDR3 coding DNA: TGTGCCAGCAGTGGTGACAGGGTGATGAACACTGAAGCTTTCTTT.

The genes are TRBV2 and TRBJ1-1; 8 bases line up with TRBD1. CDR1 is SNHLY and CDR2 is FYNNEI in the germline V gene. V lost 6 bases, J lost 4 bases, and 4 bases stayed unmatched. The CDR3 runs 13 residues. The CDR3 sequence is CASRRTGSTEAFF. CDR3 in DNA: TGTGCCAGCAGACGGACAGGGAGCACTGAAGCTTTCTTT.

Comments on this clone: The sample carries other DNA sequences with the same CDR3. The rearrangement joins TRBV18 to TRBJ2-5, with D unresolved. Germline CDR1 and CDR2: KGHSH and LQKENI. CDR3 size: 12 residues. Trimming left V 2 bases short and J 2 bases short, with 3 bases between. DNA of the CDR3: TGTGCCAGCTCACCATCTCAAGAGACCCAGTACTTC. This codes for CASSPSQETQYF.

This clone was seen once. DNA of the CDR3: TGCGCCGGCCTGGGAAGGGAGACCCAGTACTTC. Its translation: CAGLGRETQYF. The V and J genes are TRBV20-1 and TRBJ2-5; D gene ambiguous. The CDR3 runs 11 residues. Per germline, CDR1 DFQATT and CDR2 SNEGSKA (reference sequence).

On this clone: One end of the junction does not line up with germline, which may come from a read error. CDR3 DNA sequence: TGTGCCAGCAGCTTTTCTCAGGACATCAGCTTC. Protein: CASSFSQDISF. The V call is TRBV5-5, the J call TRBJ1-2, with D maybe TRBD1 (5 bases). CDR1 is SGHKS, CDR2 YYEKEE, per germline (reference sequence). There are 11 residues in the CDR3.